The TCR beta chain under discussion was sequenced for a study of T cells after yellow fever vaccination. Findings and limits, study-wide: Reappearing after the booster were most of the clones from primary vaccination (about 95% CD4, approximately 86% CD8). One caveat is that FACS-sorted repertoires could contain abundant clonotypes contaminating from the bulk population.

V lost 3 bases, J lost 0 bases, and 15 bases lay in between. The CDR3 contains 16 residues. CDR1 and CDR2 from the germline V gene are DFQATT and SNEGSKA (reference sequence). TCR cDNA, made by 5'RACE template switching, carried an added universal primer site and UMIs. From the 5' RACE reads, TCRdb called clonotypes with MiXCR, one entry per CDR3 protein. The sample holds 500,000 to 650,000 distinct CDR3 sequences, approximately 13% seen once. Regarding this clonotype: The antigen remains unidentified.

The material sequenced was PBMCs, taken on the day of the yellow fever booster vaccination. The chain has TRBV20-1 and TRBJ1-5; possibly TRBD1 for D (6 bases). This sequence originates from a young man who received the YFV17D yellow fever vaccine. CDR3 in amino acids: CSARDMDRYSNQPQHF. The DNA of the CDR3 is TGCAGTGCTAGGGATATGGACAGATATAGCAATCAGCCCCAGCATTTT.